Shown below are 28 T cell receptor beta chains from a single sample sequenced in a study of blood T cell repertoires in COVID-19 (dated by TCRdb to about 2020). Library preparation was by the immunoSEQ multiplex PCR assay. TCRdb mirrors the immuneACCESS table, restricted to in-frame sequences. Some clones are absent from its copies; in checked studies, under half trace to an unresolved V gene, and the reason for the others is unknown. Across this sample there are over 200,000 clones, with about 90% seen only once. The ten largest make up about 2.1% of the sample. The sample comprised peripheral blood. The receptors come from a woman in her forties or fifties with acute or convalescent COVID-19.

The rearrangement links TRBV7-6 to TRBJ2-3; TRBD2 matches 9 bases. Germline trimming cut 5 bases from V and 4 bases from J; bases unmatched to any gene: 7. The CDR3 extends over 15 amino acids. CDR1 is SGHVS, CDR2 FNYEAQ, per germline. CDR3 protein: CASSQPGLASDTQYF. The CDR3 DNA sequence: TGTGCCAGCAGCCAGCCGGGACTAGCCTCAGATACGCAGTATTTT.

CDR3 DNA: TGTGCCAGTAGTGACAGGGGGAACGGGTACACCGGGGAGCTGTTTTTT. Its translation is CASSDRGNGYTGELFF. V is TRBV19 and J is TRBJ2-2, with TRBD1 matching over 9 bases. J lost 3 bases, V lost 5 bases, and 7 bases had no gene match. This CDR3 has 16 amino acids. Germline lookup yields CDR1 LNHDA and CDR2 SQIVND (reference sequence).

This clone has ten or more counts. The genes are TRBV2 and TRBJ2-2; 12 nucleotides align to TRBD2. This CDR3 is built from 17 residues. CDR1 is SNHLY, CDR2 FYNNEI, per germline. The trim removed 3 bases at V and 3 bases at J, leaving 5 bases unmatched. The CDR3 DNA follows: TGTGCCAGCAGTGACCTAGCGGGAGGGTCGGACACCGGGGAGCTGTTTTTT. The encoded protein is CASSDLAGGSDTGELFF.

This sequence joins TRBV14 and TRBJ2-1, with 10 bases identical to TRBD2. The CDR3 length is 13 residues. The ends lost 4 bases at V and 10 bases at J; junction bases unmatched: 4. The germline V gene encodes CDR1 SGHDN and CDR2 FVKESK. This chain's CDR3 is CASSPSGSLEQFF. The CDR3, as DNA: TGTGCCAGCAGCCCTAGCGGGAGTCTCGAGCAGTTCTTC.

This chain joins TRBV7-8 and TRBJ2-3; 12 bases fit TRBD2. Trimming removed 2 bases from V and 0 bases from J; junction bases left unmatched: 12. The CDR3 is 20 residues long. Germline assignment: CDR1 SGHVS and CDR2 FQNEAQ. The DNA of the CDR3 is TGTGCCAGCAGCTTACCGCTAGCGGGAGGGCCTCAGCCTAGCACAGATACGCAGTATTTT. Translation: CASSLPLAGGPQPSTDTQYF.

The chain joins TRBV28 to TRBJ2-5, with a possible D match to TRBD1 (5 bases). V was trimmed by 7 bases and J by 5 bases, leaving 20 bases between them. The CDR3 has 15 residues. Germline V gene sequence: CDR1 MDHEN, CDR2 SYDVKM. CDR3 region: CASKDRGAPPETQYF. The CDR3 DNA is TGTGCCAGCAAGGACCGTGGGGCGCCCCCGGAGACCCAGTACTTC.

This clone was found a few times. This sequence joins TRBV6-6 and TRBJ1-4, with D perhaps TRBD1 (5 bases). With 6 bases removed from V and 8 bases from J, the gap between germline ends came to 13 bases. The CDR3 runs 13 residues. Germline assignment: CDR1 MNHNY and CDR2 SVGAGI (reference sequence). The CDR3, as DNA: TGTGCCAGCAGGGCCCAGGGAAGGGAAAAACTGTTTTTT. This codes for CASRAQGREKLFF.

The rearrangement joins TRBV28 to TRBJ2-1, with D perhaps matching TRBD2 (6 bases). V was trimmed by 4 bases and J by 6 bases, leaving 22 bases between them. Germline loops: CDR1 MDHEN, CDR2 SYDVKM. The CDR3 runs to 17 residues. The CDR3 here is CASSSLQGSGTLNEQFF. In nucleotides, the CDR3 is TGTGCCAGCAGTTCCCTTCAGGGTTCTGGGACTCTCAATGAGCAGTTCTTC. Complete variable domain (other parts from reference TRBV28 and TRBJ2-1): DVKVTQSSRYLVKRTGEKVFLECVQDMDHENMFWYRQDPGLGLRLIYFSYDVKMKEKGDIPEGYSVSREKKERFSLILESASTNQTSMYLCASSSLQGSGTLNEQFFGPGTRLTVL.

The table lists this clone with a few counts. The J gene is TRBJ2-1, the V gene TRBV7-8; 12 bases align to TRBD2. The CDR3 consists of 17 residues. Unmatched junction bases numbered 8, after V lost 3 bases and J lost 5 bases. Germline V gene lookup returns CDR1 SGHVS and CDR2 FQNEAQ. CDR3: CASSFPSGRAPHNEQFF. The CDR3 DNA sequence: TGTGCCAGCAGCTTCCCTAGCGGGAGGGCCCCCCACAATGAGCAGTTCTTC.

This chain connects TRBV19 to TRBJ2-3; 7 nucleotides match TRBD1. The CDR3 sequence is 15 residues long. CDR1 is LNHDA, CDR2 SQIVND, per germline (reference sequence). J was trimmed by 6 bases and V by 8 bases; bases with no gene match: 14. CDR3 bases: TGTGCCAGTTCTAAAGGACAGGCCGCAAAGGATACGCAGTATTTT. As protein: CASSKGQAAKDTQYF.

The chain recombines TRBV2 with TRBJ1-5, with 8 bases identical to TRBD1. CDR3 length equals 16 residues. Germline assignment: CDR1 SNHLY and CDR2 FYNNEI. The trim removed 5 bases at V and 4 bases at J, leaving 10 bases unmatched. The CDR3 sequence: CASSRAGTGGNQPQHF. The DNA for the CDR3 is TGTGCCAGCAGTCGGGCTGGGACAGGAGGTAATCAGCCCCAGCATTTT. The full variable domain, its missing parts supplied by reference TRBV2 and TRBJ1-5, is EPEVTQTPSHQVTQMGQEVILRCVPISNHLYFYWYRQILGQKVEFLVSFYNNEISEKSEIFDDQFSVERPDGSNFTLKIRSTKLEDSAMYFCASSRAGTGGNQPQHFGDGTRLSIL.

The V call is TRBV19, the J call TRBJ2-1; 13 bases line up with TRBD2. The CDR3 runs to 17 residues. With V trimmed by 5 bases and J by 7 bases, 11 bases remained unmatched. The V gene's germline CDR1 is LNHDA and CDR2 SQIVND (reference sequence). This CDR3 is CASSPTSWTSGSNEQFF. CDR3 in DNA: TGTGCCAGTAGTCCGACCTCGTGGACTAGCGGGAGTAATGAGCAGTTCTTC. Together with reference TRBV19 and TRBJ2-1, the CDR3 gives the full variable domain: DGGITQSPKYLFRKEGQNVTLSCEQNLNHDAMYWYRQDPGQGLRLIYYSQIVNDFQKGDIAEGYSVSREKKESFPLTVTSAQKNPTAFYLCASSPTSWTSGSNEQFFGPGTRLTVL.

The gene calls are TRBV3-1 (or the pseudogene TRBV3-2) and TRBJ2-7, with 8 bases aligning to TRBD2. The CDR3 covers 15 residues. CDR1 LGHDT and CDR2 YNNKEL come from the germline V gene (reference sequence). After removal of 10 bases from V and 5 bases from J, the junction contained 16 bases not matched to a gene. This CDR3 is CAILSGGPRGHEQYF. The CDR3 bases are TGTGCCATCCTGTCGGGAGGGCCGAGAGGACACGAGCAGTACTTC.

The chain joins TRBV18 to TRBJ1-3, with 7 nucleotides matching TRBD1. Trimming at V came to 3 bases and at J to 0 bases, leaving 5 bases not matched to a gene. The CDR3 sequence is 16 residues long. Germline CDR1 is KGHSH and CDR2 is LQKENI. CDR3 region: CASSPGTASSGNTIYF. CDR3 bases: TGTGCCAGCTCACCTGGGACAGCGAGCTCTGGAAACACCATATATTTT. Full variable domain (outside the CDR3, taken from reference TRBV18 and TRBJ1-3): NAGVMQNPRHLVRRRGQEARLRCSPMKGHSHVYWYRQLPEEGLKFMVYLQKENIIDESGMPKERFSAEFPKEGPSILRIQQVVRGDSAAYFCASSPGTASSGNTIYFGEGSWLTVV.

This clone was seen a few times. The V gene is TRBV28, the J gene TRBJ2-7, with 7 nucleotides matching TRBD1. V was clipped by 6 bases and J by 8 bases; unmatched bases: 10. CDR3 length: 13 amino acids. Germline-derived CDR1 and CDR2 are MDHEN and SYDVKM. The CDR3 nucleotides read TGTGCCAGCAGACCCCACGGGACAGAAAAGCAGTACTTC. Translation gives CASRPHGTEKQYF.

This clone was detected only once. The chain recombines TRBV11-2 with TRBJ1-1, with D possibly being TRBD1 (6 bases). Per the germline V gene, CDR1 is SGHAT and CDR2 is FQNNGV. Trimming stripped 1 base from V and 1 base from J, with 19 bases between. The CDR3 sequence is 18 residues long. The CDR3: CASSLAGDFGRGNTEAFF. The CDR3 DNA sequence: TGTGCCAGCAGCTTAGCAGGGGATTTTGGGAGGGGGAACACTGAAGCTTTCTTT. The entire variable domain, with the rest obtained from reference TRBV11-2 and TRBJ1-1, is as follows: EAGVAQSPRYKIIEKRQSVAFWCNPISGHATLYWYQQILGQGPKLLIQFQNNGVVDDSQLPKDRFSAERLKGVDSTLKIQPAKLEDSAVYLCASSLAGDFGRGNTEAFFGQGTRLTVV.

This rearrangement joins TRBV7-9 to TRBJ2-3; D remains unclear. The CDR3 extends over 16 amino acids. Germline V CDR1 and CDR2: SEHNR, FQNEAQ (reference sequence). V lost 1 base and J 1 base, leaving 12 bases between the germline ends. CDR3 sequence reads: CASSLGLGPRTDTQYF. The CDR3 coding sequence is TGTGCCAGCAGCTTAGGTCTGGGCCCCCGCACAGATACGCAGTATTTT.

CDR3 protein: CASSAGQGGNVLTF. The CDR3 DNA reads as TGTGCCAGCTCAGCGGGACAGGGTGGCAACGTCCTGACTTTC. J is TRBJ2-6 and V is TRBV18; 9 bases agree with TRBD1. The germline V gene encodes CDR1 KGHSH and CDR2 LQKENI. Trimming removed 5 bases from V and 9 bases from J; junction bases left unmatched: 5. CDR3 length: 14 residues.

This chain links TRBV3-1 (or the pseudogene TRBV3-2) with TRBJ2-5, with TRBD1 matching 7 bases. Germline V lookup: CDR1 LGHDT, CDR2 YNNKEL (reference sequence). The ends lost 1 base at V and 3 bases at J; junction bases unmatched: 2. The CDR3 has 14 amino acids. The CDR3 region is CASSQATGKETQYF. The CDR3, as DNA: TGTGCCAGCAGCCAAGCGACAGGGAAAGAGACCCAGTACTTC.

This chain connects TRBV7-3 to TRBJ2-1; 10 nucleotides line up with TRBD1. J gave up 9 bases and V 2 bases, and 7 bases lay outside the gene matches. The CDR3 extends over 15 amino acids. Germline V gene sequence: CDR1 SGHTA, CDR2 FQGTGA. The DNA for the CDR3 is TGTGCCAGCAGCTTATTTCCGGGACAGGGGAGTGAGCAGTTCTTC. It specifies CASSLFPGQGSEQFF. The full variable domain, in which reference TRBV7-3 and TRBJ2-1 provide the parts outside the CDR3, is GAGVSQTPSNKVTEKGKYVELRCDPISGHTALYWYRQSLGQGPEFLIYFQGTGAADDSGLPNDRFFAVRPEGSVSTLKIQRTERGDSAVYLCASSLFPGQGSEQFFGPGTRLTVL.

This clone occurred once. The CDR3 nucleotides are TGTGCCAGCTCGCCCGGGACAGGGGTTTACAATGAGCAGTTCTTC. It is translated as CASSPGTGVYNEQFF. The V and J genes are TRBV18 and TRBJ2-1, with 10 bases aligning to TRBD1. CDR3 length equals 15 residues. The germline CDR1 and CDR2 sequences are KGHSH and LQKENI. Trimming at V came to 6 bases and at J to 4 bases, leaving 6 bases not matched to a gene.

The chain recombines TRBV30 with TRBJ2-3; tentatively, D is TRBD1 (7 bases). With 2 bases removed from V and 2 bases from J, the gap between germline ends came to 14 bases. CDR3 length equals 15 residues. Germline V gene data show CDR1 as GTSNPN and CDR2 as SVGIG (reference sequence). The CDR3 here is CAWSKGAGNTDTQYF. CDR3 nucleotide sequence: TGTGCCTGGAGTAAGGGGGCGGGAAACACAGATACGCAGTATTTT.

The chain employs TRBV27 and TRBJ2-5; TRBD1 aligns across 7 bases. V was clipped by 5 bases and J by 0 bases; unmatched bases: 3. Germline loops: CDR1 MNHEY, CDR2 SMNVEV (reference sequence). The CDR3 contains 14 residues. CDR3 region: CASSGTAYQETQYF. CDR3 nucleotide sequence: TGTGCCAGCAGTGGGACAGCGTACCAAGAGACCCAGTACTTC.

The DNA for the CDR3 is TGTGCCAGCAGTTGGCCCTTCCCCACCTACGAGCAGTACTTC. This gives the protein CASSWPFPTYEQYF. The chain employs TRBV27 and TRBJ2-7; the D is unclear. Between the trimmed V and J ends, which lost 4 bases and 2 bases, there was a span of 12 bases. The CDR3 is 14 residues long. The V gene's germline CDR1 is MNHEY and CDR2 SMNVEV (reference sequence).

This chain uses TRBV19 with TRBJ2-3; TRBD2 might be the D (6 bases). Per the germline V gene, CDR1 is LNHDA and CDR2 is SQIVND (reference sequence). The V end lost 2 bases, the J end lost 1 base, and 13 bases lay between the germline ends. This CDR3 region has 16 residues. This chain's CDR3 is CASSISWRRGTDTQYF. The CDR3 nucleotides are TGTGCCAGTAGTATATCATGGAGGAGGGGCACAGATACGCAGTATTTT.

The V and J genes are TRBV6-4 and TRBJ1-5; tentative D call: TRBD1 (5 bases). CDR3 length: 13 amino acids. Trimming shortened V by 4 bases and J by 7 bases, and 11 bases separated the two germline ends. CDR1 and CDR2 (germline): MRHNA, SNTAGT. CDR3 protein: CASSAQGDQPQHF. Here the CDR3 DNA reads TGTGCCAGCAGTGCGCAGGGTGACCAGCCCCAGCATTTT.

This clone has only a few counts. In DNA form, the CDR3 reads TGTGCCAGCAGCCATCAAGCGGGAGACGGTAACTATGGCTACACCTTC. Protein product: CASSHQAGDGNYGYTF. This sequence joins TRBV4-2 and TRBJ1-2; D uncertain. Germline loops: CDR1 LGHNA, CDR2 YNFKEQ. Between the trimmed V and J ends, which lost 3 bases and 1 base, there was a span of 15 bases. CDR3 length equals 16 residues.

The chain employs TRBV15 and TRBJ2-1; TRBD2 agrees at 12 bases. V lost 2 bases, J lost 7 bases, and 9 bases stayed unmatched. This CDR3 comprises 17 residues. CDR1 and CDR2 (germline): LNHNV, YYDKDF (reference sequence). DNA of the CDR3: TGTGCCACCAGCAGACCTAGCGGGAGGGCCGTTCCTAATGAGCAGTTCTTC. This sequence encodes CATSRPSGRAVPNEQFF. Variable domain in full (rest from reference TRBV15 and TRBJ2-1): DAMVIQNPRYQVTQFGKPVTLSCSQTLNHNVMYWYQQKSSQAPKLLFHYYDKDFNNEADTPDNFQSRRPNTSFCFLDIRSPGLGDTAMYLCATSRPSGRAVPNEQFFGPGTRLTVL.